A single sample is the source of the 4 T cell receptor beta chains below, sequenced in a study of graft-versus-host responses after intestinal transplantation. Their cognate antigens are unknown. Clones were read by immunoSEQ multiplex PCR, and TCRdb kept only the in-frame ones, dropping some. This table holds 75,000 to 95,000 clones, about 93% found once. Material: unstimulated CD8+ T cells sorted from spleen or lymph node cells, obtained before intestinal transplant. The source is a human donor who received an intestinal transplant.

CDR3 loop: CASSPLTGTDTQYF. DNA of the CDR3: TGTGCCAGCAGTCCCTTGACAGGGACAGATACGCAGTATTTT. The chain joins TRBV27 to TRBJ2-3, with 7 positions matching TRBD1. Trimming at V came to 5 bases and at J to 3 bases, leaving 5 bases not matched to a gene. Per the germline V gene, CDR1 is MNHEY and CDR2 is SMNVEV (reference sequence). The CDR3 runs 14 residues.

A few counts support this clone. J is TRBJ1-1 and V is TRBV27, with TRBD1 matching over 7 bases. Per germline, CDR1 MNHEY and CDR2 SMNVEV (reference sequence). The CDR3 loop spans 14 amino acids. V trimming: 0 bases; J trimming: 5 bases; junction bases outside the gene matches: 3. This CDR3 reads CASSLSGGRTEAFF. CDR3 nucleotide sequence: TGTGCCAGCAGTTTATCAGGGGGCCGTACTGAAGCTTTCTTT.

The V and J genes are TRBV4-1 and TRBJ2-1; D is unresolved. V was trimmed by 5 bases and J by 5 bases, leaving 10 bases between them. CDR3 size: 13 residues. Germline-derived CDR1 and CDR2 are MGHRA and YSYEKL. The DNA for the CDR3 is TGCGCCAGCAGCTCCCGTTCGGACAATGAGCAGTTCTTC. Protein sequence: CASSSRSDNEQFF.

The chain uses TRBV7-8 and TRBJ2-7; possible D gene TRBD2, 6 bases. Germline-derived CDR1 and CDR2 are SGHVS and FQNEAQ. Between the trimmed V and J ends, which lost 5 bases and 2 bases, there was a span of 16 bases. This CDR3 contains 15 residues. The CDR3 is CASSPVEGLAYEQYF. The CDR3 bases are TGTGCCAGCAGCCCCGTGGAGGGCCTCGCCTACGAGCAGTACTTC.